One sample yielded the 11 T cell receptor beta chains listed below, sequenced in a study of CD8+CD57+ T cells in acquired aplastic anemia. Both TCR beta VDJ combination and CDR3 sequence profiling were carried out. Genomic DNA was the template for this profiling. TCRdb re-derived calls from the reads in MiXCR, one entry per CDR3 protein. Among 150,000 to 200,000 distinct CDR3 sequences listed, around 48% were seen once. Previously, flow cytometry had revealed CD8+CD57+ cell expansion in the patients chosen for sequencing. Sequencing input: sorted CD4+, CD8+, or CD8+CD57+ T cells (not recorded which) from PBMCs. Every receptor here comes from a human donor with aplastic anemia.

This chain uses TRBV4-2 with TRBJ1-6; D might be TRBD1 (5 bases). The length of the CDR3 is 16 residues. Germline-derived CDR1 and CDR2 are LGHNA and YNFKEQ. Between the trimmed V and J ends, which lost 0 bases and 8 bases, there was a span of 14 bases. Here the CDR3 DNA reads TGTGCCAGCAGCCAAGACGGTAGGGGTAATCATTCACCCCTCCACTTT. Encoded protein: CASSQDGRGNHSPLHF.

Ten or more counts support this clonotype. The rearrangement joins TRBV14 to TRBJ2-1; 12 nucleotides line up with TRBD2. This CDR3 contains 17 residues. The germline V gene encodes CDR1 SGHDN and CDR2 FVKESK. V lost 0 bases and J lost 4; bases outside the gene matches: 4. The CDR3 here is CASSQDLGLAGYNEQFF. The DNA of the CDR3 is TGTGCCAGCAGCCAAGATTTGGGACTAGCGGGTTACAATGAGCAGTTCTTC.

This clonotype occurred once. CDR3 nucleotide sequence: TGTGCCAGCAGCTTAGGCCGGAATGAAGCTTTCTTT. It codes for CASSLGRNEAFF. The rearrangement links TRBV7-2 to TRBJ1-1; D uncertain. The CDR3 sequence is 12 residues long. Germline V gene sequence: CDR1 SGHTA, CDR2 FQGNSA. With 1 base removed from V and 7 bases from J, the gap between germline ends came to 7 bases.

This clonotype was found many times. The gene calls are TRBV4-1 and TRBJ1-1; D is unclear. CDR1 and CDR2 (germline): MGHRA, YSYEKL. The CDR3 covers 13 residues. V was cut by 5 bases and J by 2 bases, with 9 bases left in between. CDR3 protein: CASSFRLNTEAFF. As DNA, the CDR3 is TGCGCCAGCAGCTTCCGATTAAACACTGAAGCTTTCTTT.

The V call is TRBV20-1, the J call TRBJ1-6, with D uncertain. CDR3 length: 13 amino acids. The V gene's germline CDR1 is DFQATT and CDR2 SNEGSKA (reference sequence). V lost 2 bases and J lost 8, with 10 bases in between. This CDR3 is CSARSGRDSPLHF. The CDR3 region has the DNA TGCAGTGCTAGATCCGGGAGGGATTCACCCCTCCACTTT.

J is TRBJ2-5 and V is TRBV7-9, with D perhaps TRBD1 (6 bases). Between the trimmed V and J ends, which lost 7 bases and 1 base, there was a span of 10 bases. Germline V gene lookup returns CDR1 SEHNR and CDR2 FQNEAQ (reference sequence). The CDR3 contains 13 residues. The CDR3 region has the DNA TGTGCCAGCACCACAGGGATCCAAGAGACCCAGTACTTC. This gives the protein CASTTGIQETQYF.

This clonotype was found a few times. This chain joins TRBV2 and TRBJ1-4, with TRBD1 as a possible D gene (6 bases). Germline V gene lookup returns CDR1 SNHLY and CDR2 FYNNEI. V was cut by 5 bases and J by 8 bases, with 9 bases left in between. This CDR3 region has 12 residues. The CDR3 DNA follows: TGTGCCAGCAGTTACGGGACAGAAAAACTGTTTTTT. Translating it yields CASSYGTEKLFF.

The sample holds many counts of this clonotype. The chain recombines TRBV24-1 with TRBJ2-2, with D perhaps TRBD1 (5 bases). Germline V gene data show CDR1 as KGHDR and CDR2 as SFDVKD. The CDR3 sequence is 16 residues long. V gave up 5 bases and J gave up 1 base, with 13 bases separating them. CDR3 loop: CATSGVTTGNTGELFF. The CDR3 nucleotides are TGTGCCACCAGTGGAGTGACCACAGGGAACACCGGGGAGCTGTTTTTT.

This clonotype was recorded a few times. The rearrangement links TRBV24-1 to TRBJ2-7; no clear D. V was shortened by 9 bases and J by 4 bases, with 6 bases between the two germline ends. CDR3 length: 10 residues. Germline values: CDR1 KGHDR, CDR2 SFDVKD. The chain's CDR3 is CATRTYEQYF. CDR3 in DNA: TGTGCCACCCGAACTTACGAGCAGTACTTC.

This clonotype was seen at least ten times. J is TRBJ1-2 and V is TRBV5-1; D ambiguous. The CDR3 is 13 amino acids. The V gene's germline CDR1 is SGHRS and CDR2 YFSETQ. The V end was cut by 0 bases, the J end by 5 bases, with 8 bases between. CDR3 loop: CASSLGVAYGYTF. CDR3 DNA sequence: TGCGCCAGCAGCTTGGGCGTGGCGTATGGCTACACCTTC.

This clonotype was observed a handful of times. A clone one base away is much larger, so this may be a read error. V and J are TRBV20-1 and TRBJ1-2; D is unclear. Germline assignment: CDR1 DFQATT and CDR2 SNEGSKA (reference sequence). V lost 5 bases and J lost 6, with 19 bases in between. The CDR3 is made up of 14 amino acids. The CDR3 loop is CSAPTPPRNHGYTF. The DNA for the CDR3 is TGCAGTGCTCCAACCCCCCCCAGGAACCATGGCTACACCTTC.